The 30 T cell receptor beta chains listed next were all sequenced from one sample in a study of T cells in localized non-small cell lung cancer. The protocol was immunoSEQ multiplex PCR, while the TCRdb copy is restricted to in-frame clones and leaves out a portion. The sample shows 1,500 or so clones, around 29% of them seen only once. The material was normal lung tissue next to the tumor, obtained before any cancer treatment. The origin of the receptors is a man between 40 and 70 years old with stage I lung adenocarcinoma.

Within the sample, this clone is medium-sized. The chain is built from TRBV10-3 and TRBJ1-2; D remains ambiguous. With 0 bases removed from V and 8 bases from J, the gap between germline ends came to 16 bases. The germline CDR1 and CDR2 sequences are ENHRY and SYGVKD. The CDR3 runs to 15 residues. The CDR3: CAISESTGSGGGYTF. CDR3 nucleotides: TGTGCCATCAGTGAGTCGACCGGCAGCGGAGGGGGCTACACCTTC.

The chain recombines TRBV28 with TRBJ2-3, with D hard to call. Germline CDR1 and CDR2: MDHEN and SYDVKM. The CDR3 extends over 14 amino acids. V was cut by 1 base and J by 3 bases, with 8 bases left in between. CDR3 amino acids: CASSLSRDTDTQYF. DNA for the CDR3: TGTGCCAGCAGTTTATCTAGGGATACAGATACGCAGTATTTT.

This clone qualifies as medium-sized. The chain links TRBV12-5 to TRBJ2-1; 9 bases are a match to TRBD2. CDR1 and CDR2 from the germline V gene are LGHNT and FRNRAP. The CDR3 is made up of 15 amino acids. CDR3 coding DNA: TGTGCCAGCACCAGGCAAGCGGGAGGCTACAATGAGCAGTTCTTC. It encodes CASTRQAGGYNEQFF.

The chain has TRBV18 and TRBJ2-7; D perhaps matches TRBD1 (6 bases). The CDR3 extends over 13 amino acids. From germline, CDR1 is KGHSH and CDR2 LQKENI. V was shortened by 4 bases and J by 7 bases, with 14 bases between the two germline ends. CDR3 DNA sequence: TGTGCCAGCTCACTCCTCTCAGGGGAAGAGCAGTACTTC. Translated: CASSLLSGEEQYF. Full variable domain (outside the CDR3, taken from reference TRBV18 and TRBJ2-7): NAGVMQNPRHLVRRRGQEARLRCSPMKGHSHVYWYRQLPEEGLKFMVYLQKENIIDESGMPKERFSAEFPKEGPSILRIQQVVRGDSAAYFCASSLLSGEEQYFGPGTRLTVT.

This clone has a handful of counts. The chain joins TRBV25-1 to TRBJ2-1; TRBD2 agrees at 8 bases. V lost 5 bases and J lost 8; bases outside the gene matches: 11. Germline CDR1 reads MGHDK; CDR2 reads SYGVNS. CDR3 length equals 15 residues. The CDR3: CASSSRTSKIDEQFF. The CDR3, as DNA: TGTGCCAGCAGTTCCCGGACTAGCAAAATCGATGAGCAGTTCTTC.

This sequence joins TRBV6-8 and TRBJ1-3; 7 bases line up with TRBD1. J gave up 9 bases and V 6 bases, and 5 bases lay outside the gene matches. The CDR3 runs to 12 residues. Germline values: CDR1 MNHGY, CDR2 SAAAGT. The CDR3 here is CASSPGTATIYF. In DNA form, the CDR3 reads TGTGCCAGCAGCCCTGGGACAGCCACCATATATTTT.

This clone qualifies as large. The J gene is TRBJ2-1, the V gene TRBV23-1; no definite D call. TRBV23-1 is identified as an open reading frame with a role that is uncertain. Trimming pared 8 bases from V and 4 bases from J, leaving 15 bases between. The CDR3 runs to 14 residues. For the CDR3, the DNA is TGCGCCAGCGGACCGACACCAACATACAATGAGCAGTTCTTC. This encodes CASGPTPTYNEQFF.

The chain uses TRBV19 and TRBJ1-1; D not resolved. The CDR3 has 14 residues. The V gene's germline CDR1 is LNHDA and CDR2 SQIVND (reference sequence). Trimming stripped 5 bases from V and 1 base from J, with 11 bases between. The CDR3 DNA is TGTGCCAGTAGTGCGGGTAGAGGGAACACTGAAGCTTTCTTT. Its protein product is CASSAGRGNTEAFF.

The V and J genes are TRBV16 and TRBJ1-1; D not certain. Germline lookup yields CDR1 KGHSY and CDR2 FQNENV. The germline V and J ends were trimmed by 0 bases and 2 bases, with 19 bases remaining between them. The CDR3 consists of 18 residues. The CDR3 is CASSQSHLSAAINTEAFF. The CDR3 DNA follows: TGTGCCAGCAGCCAATCCCACTTATCGGCAGCAATCAACACTGAAGCTTTCTTT. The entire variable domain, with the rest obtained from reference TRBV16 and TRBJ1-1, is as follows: GEEVAQTPKHLVRGEGQKAKLYCAPIKGHSYVFWYQQVLKNEFKFLISFQNENVFDETGMPKERFSAKCLPNSPCSLEIQATKLEDSAVYFCASSQSHLSAAINTEAFFGQGTRLTVV.

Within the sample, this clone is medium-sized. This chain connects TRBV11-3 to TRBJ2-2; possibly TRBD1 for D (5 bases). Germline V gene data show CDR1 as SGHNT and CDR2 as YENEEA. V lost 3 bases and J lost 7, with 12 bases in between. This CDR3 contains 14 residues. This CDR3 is CASSFWGRGGELFF. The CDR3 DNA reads TGTGCCAGCAGCTTTTGGGGAAGGGGCGGGGAGCTGTTTTTT. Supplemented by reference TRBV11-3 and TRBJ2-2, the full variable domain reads EAGVVQSPRYKIIEKKQPVAFWCNPISGHNTLYWYLQNLGQGPELLIRYENEEAVDDSQLPKDRFSAERLKGVDSTLKIQPAELGDSAVYLCASSFWGRGGELFFGEGSRLTVL.

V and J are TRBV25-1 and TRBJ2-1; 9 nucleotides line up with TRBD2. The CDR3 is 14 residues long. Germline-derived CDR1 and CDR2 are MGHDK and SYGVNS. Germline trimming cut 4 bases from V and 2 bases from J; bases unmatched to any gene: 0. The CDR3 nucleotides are TGTGCCAGCAGTGGGACTAGCGCCTACAATGAGCAGTTCTTC. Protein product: CASSGTSAYNEQFF. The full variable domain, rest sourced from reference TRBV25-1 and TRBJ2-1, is EADIYQTPRYLVIGTGKKITLECSQTMGHDKMYWYQQDPGMELHLIHYSYGVNSTEKGDLSSESTVSRIRTEHFPLTLESARPSHTSQYLCASSGTSAYNEQFFGPGTRLTVL.

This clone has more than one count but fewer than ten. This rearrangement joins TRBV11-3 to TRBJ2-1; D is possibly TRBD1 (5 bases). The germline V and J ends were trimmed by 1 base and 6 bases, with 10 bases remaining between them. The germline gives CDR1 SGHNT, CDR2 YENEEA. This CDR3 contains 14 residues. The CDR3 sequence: CASSLVGASNEQFF. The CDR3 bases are TGTGCCAGCAGCTTAGTAGGGGCAAGCAATGAGCAGTTCTTC.

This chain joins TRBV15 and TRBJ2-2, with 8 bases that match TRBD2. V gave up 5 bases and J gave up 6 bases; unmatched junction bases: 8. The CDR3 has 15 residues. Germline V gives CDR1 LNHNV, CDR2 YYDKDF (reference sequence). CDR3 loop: CATSPQREIAGELFF. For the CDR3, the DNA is TGTGCCACCAGCCCCCAGCGGGAGATAGCCGGGGAGCTGTTTTTT.

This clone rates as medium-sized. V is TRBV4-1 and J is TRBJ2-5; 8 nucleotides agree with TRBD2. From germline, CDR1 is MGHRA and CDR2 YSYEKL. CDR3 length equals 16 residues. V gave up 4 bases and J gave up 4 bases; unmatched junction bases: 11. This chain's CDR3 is CASSRIQGAGVETQYF. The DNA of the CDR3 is TGCGCCAGCAGCCGGATCCAGGGAGCGGGAGTAGAGACCCAGTACTTC.

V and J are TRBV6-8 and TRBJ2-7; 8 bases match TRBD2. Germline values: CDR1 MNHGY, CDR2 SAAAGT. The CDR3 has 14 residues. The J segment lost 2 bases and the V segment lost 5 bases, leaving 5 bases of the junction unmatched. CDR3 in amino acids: CASSILAGAYEQYF. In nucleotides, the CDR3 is TGTGCCAGCAGTATCCTAGCGGGTGCCTACGAGCAGTACTTC.

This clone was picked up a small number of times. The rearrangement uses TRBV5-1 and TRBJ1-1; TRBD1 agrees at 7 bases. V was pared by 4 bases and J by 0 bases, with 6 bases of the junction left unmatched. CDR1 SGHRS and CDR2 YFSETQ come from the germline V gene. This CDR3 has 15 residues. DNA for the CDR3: TGCGCCAGCAGCATCTCGACAGGGCTGAACACTGAAGCTTTCTTT. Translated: CASSISTGLNTEAFF.

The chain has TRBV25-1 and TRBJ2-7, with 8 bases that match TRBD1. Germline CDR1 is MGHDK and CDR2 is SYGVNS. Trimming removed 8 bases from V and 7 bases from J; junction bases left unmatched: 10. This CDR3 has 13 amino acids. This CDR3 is CASVPGGRWEQYF. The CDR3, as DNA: TGTGCCAGCGTACCAGGGGGCCGGTGGGAGCAGTACTTC.

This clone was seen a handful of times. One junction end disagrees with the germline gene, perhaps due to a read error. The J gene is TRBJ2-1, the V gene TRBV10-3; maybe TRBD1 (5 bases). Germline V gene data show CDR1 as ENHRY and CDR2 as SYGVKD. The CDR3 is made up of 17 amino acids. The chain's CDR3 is CASSEWGLQSSYNEQFF. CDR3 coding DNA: TGTGCCAGCAGTGAGTGGGGCCTGCAGAGCTCCTACAATGAGCAGTTCTTC.

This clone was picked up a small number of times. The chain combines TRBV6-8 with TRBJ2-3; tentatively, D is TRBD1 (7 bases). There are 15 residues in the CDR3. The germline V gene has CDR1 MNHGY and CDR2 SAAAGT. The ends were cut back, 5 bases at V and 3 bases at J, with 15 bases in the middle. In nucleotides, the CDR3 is TGTGCCAGCAGTGACAGACAGGGAGGAACAGATACGCAGTATTTT. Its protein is CASSDRQGGTDTQYF.

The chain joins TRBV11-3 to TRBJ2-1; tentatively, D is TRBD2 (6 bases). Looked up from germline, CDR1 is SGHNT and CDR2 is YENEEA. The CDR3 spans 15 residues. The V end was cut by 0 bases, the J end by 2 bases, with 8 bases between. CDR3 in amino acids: CASSLDGSPYNEQFF. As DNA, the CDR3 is TGTGCCAGCAGCTTAGACGGGAGCCCCTACAATGAGCAGTTCTTC.

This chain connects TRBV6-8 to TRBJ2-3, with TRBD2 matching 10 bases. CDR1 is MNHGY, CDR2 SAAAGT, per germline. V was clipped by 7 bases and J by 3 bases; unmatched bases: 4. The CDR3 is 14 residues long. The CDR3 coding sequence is TGTGCCAGCACCTCGGGACTAGCGACAGATACGCAGTATTTT. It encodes CASTSGLATDTQYF.

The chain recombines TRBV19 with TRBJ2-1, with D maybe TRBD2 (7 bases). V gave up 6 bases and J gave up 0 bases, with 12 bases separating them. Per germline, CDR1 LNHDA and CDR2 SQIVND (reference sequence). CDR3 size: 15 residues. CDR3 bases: TGTGCCAGTAGCAGCGGGACAACCTCCTACAATGAGCAGTTCTTC. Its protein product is CASSSGTTSYNEQFF.

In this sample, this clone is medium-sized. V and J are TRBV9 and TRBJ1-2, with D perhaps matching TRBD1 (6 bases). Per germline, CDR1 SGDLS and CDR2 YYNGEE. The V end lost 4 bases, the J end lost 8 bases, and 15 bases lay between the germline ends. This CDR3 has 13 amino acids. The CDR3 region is CASSYGGAEGYTF. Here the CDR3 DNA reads TGTGCCAGCAGCTACGGGGGCGCTGAGGGCTACACCTTC.

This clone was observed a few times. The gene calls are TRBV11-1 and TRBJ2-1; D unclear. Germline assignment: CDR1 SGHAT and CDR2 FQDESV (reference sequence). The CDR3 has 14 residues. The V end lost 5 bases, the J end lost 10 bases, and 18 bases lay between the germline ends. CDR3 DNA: TGTGCCAGCAGCGAAGGGCCCTCTGCGAGCGAGCAGTTCTTC. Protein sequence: CASSEGPSASEQFF.

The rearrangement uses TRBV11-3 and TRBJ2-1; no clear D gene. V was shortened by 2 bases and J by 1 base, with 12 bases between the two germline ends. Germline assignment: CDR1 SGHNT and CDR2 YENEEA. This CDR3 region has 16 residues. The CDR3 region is CASSLTPSVSYNEQFF. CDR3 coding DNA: TGTGCCAGCAGCTTAACCCCCAGCGTGTCCTACAATGAGCAGTTCTTC. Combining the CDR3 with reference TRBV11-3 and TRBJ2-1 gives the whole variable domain EAGVVQSPRYKIIEKKQPVAFWCNPISGHNTLYWYLQNLGQGPELLIRYENEEAVDDSQLPKDRFSAERLKGVDSTLKIQPAELGDSAVYLCASSLTPSVSYNEQFFGPGTRLTVL.

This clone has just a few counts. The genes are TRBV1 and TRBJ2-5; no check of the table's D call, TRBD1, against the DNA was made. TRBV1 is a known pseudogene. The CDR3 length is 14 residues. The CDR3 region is CASSHPGQEETQYF. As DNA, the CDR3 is TGCGCCAGCAGCCATCCCGGACAGGAAGAGACCCAGTACTTC.

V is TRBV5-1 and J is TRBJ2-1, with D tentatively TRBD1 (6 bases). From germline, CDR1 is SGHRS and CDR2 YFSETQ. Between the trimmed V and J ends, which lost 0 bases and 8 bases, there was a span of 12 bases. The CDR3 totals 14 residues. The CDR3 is CASSLVRGGYEQFF. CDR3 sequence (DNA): TGCGCCAGCAGCTTGGTCAGGGGCGGCTATGAGCAGTTCTTC.

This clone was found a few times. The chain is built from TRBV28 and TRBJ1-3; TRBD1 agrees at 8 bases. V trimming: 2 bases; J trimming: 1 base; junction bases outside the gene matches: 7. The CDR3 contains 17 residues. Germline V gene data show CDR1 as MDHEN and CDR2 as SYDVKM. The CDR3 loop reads CASSLGGRQGSGNTIYF. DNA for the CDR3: TGTGCCAGCAGTTTAGGCGGCCGACAGGGGTCTGGAAACACCATATATTTT.

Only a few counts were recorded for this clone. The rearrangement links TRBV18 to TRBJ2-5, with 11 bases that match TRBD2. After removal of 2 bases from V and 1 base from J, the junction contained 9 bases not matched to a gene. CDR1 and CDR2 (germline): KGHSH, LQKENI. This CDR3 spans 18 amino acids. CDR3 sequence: CASSPIILAGGRQETQYF. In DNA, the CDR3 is TGTGCCAGCTCACCAATCATCCTAGCGGGAGGACGCCAAGAGACCCAGTACTTC. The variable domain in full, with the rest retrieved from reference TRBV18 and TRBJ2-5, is NAGVMQNPRHLVRRRGQEARLRCSPMKGHSHVYWYRQLPEEGLKFMVYLQKENIIDESGMPKERFSAEFPKEGPSILRIQQVVRGDSAAYFCASSPIILAGGRQETQYFGPGTRLLVL.

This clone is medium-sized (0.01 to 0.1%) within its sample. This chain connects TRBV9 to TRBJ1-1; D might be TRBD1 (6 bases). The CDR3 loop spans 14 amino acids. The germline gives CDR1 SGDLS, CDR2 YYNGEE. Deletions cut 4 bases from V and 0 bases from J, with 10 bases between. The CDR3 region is CASSLQGLNTEAFF. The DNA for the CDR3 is TGTGCCAGCAGCCTACAGGGCCTGAACACTGAAGCTTTCTTT.